Sequencing of this T cell receptor (beta chain) was carried out in a study of blood T cell repertoires in COVID-19. In the source study's methods: Counts of nucleated cells, estimated from reference gene primer amplification, were obtained. Measured with immunoSEQ multiplex PCR; TCRdb has only the in-frame clones, and not every one. V, J and clone size were drawn from that table, and D and trimming were deduced from the DNA. Here the sample spans about 74,000 clones, 88% being singletons. This sequence was found in an elderly woman with acute or convalescent COVID-19. Material for sequencing was peripheral blood.

This CDR3 is CASSLDRGSNQPQHF. CDR3 nucleotides: TGTGCCAGCAGCTTAGACAGGGGGAGCAATCAGCCCCAGCATTTT. The rearrangement uses TRBV7-2 and TRBJ1-5; 8 bases align to TRBD1. The germline V gene has CDR1 SGHTA and CDR2 FQGNSA. This CDR3 spans 15 amino acids. Trimming took 1 base from V and 1 from J; bases not matched to a gene: 0.